The 30 T cell receptor beta chains in this list originate from one sample, sequenced in a study of T cells in localized non-small cell lung cancer. Sequencing used immunoSEQ multiplex PCR; TCRdb keeps in-frame clones, though not all of them. The table shows about 11,000 clones, with 65% to 90% occurring only once. The source material was peripheral blood mononuclear cells, sampled before any cancer treatment. The source of these receptors is a female donor aged 60 or older with stage II lung adenocarcinoma.

This chain connects TRBV5-5 to TRBJ1-2; D is unclear. The CDR3 sequence is 14 residues long. The germline V and J ends were trimmed by 0 bases and 6 bases, with 12 bases remaining between them. The germline V gene encodes CDR1 SGHKS and CDR2 YYEKEE (reference sequence). DNA of the CDR3: TGTGCCAGCAGCTTGGGACCTCTTTCGGATGGCTACACCTTC. Protein sequence: CASSLGPLSDGYTF.

This chain joins TRBV7-2 and TRBJ1-2; 9 bases match TRBD1. This CDR3 has 13 amino acids. Per the germline V gene, CDR1 is SGHTA and CDR2 is FQGNSA. V trimming: 6 bases; J trimming: 6 bases; junction bases outside the gene matches: 5. The CDR3 DNA sequence: TGTGCCAGCAGTAGGACAGGGGTCAATGGCTACACCTTC. Protein product: CASSRTGVNGYTF.

This clone has only one observation. The rearrangement uses TRBV6-4 and TRBJ2-2, with D unresolved. The CDR3 spans 14 residues. The V end was cut by 8 bases, the J end by 1 base, with 11 bases between. Germline V lookup: CDR1 MRHNA, CDR2 SNTAGT. The CDR3 region is CASRQTLNTGELFF. In DNA form, the CDR3 reads TGTGCCAGCCGGCAGACCCTGAACACCGGGGAGCTGTTTTTT.

J is TRBJ1-2 and V is TRBV18; D is ambiguous. The CDR3 totals 13 residues. CDR1 KGHSH and CDR2 LQKENI come from the germline V gene. Trimming shortened V by 3 bases and J by 3 bases, and 8 bases separated the two germline ends. The CDR3 sequence is CASSPEGYYGYTF. The CDR3 DNA follows: TGTGCCAGCTCACCGGAAGGGTACTATGGCTACACCTTC.

V usage is TRBV6-5 and J usage is TRBJ1-3; D not resolved. Germline CDR1 and CDR2: MNHEY and SVGAGI. This CDR3 region has 12 residues. V was cut by 6 bases and J by 4 bases, with 7 bases left in between. Here the CDR3 reads CASRSEGNTIYF. The CDR3, as DNA: TGTGCCAGCAGATCCGAAGGAAACACCATATATTTT.

V gene TRBV7-1 combines with J gene TRBJ2-2; weak D call: TRBD1 (5 bases). TRBV7-1 is an ORF for which the function is uncertain. The V end lost 4 bases, the J end lost 0 bases, and 6 bases lay between the germline ends. This CDR3 is 14 amino acids long. The CDR3 loop is CASSLDTNTGELFF. The CDR3 DNA is TGTGCCAGCAGCTTGGACACGAACACCGGGGAGCTGTTTTTT.

The chain couples TRBV7-3 to TRBJ2-1, with unresolved D. Germline CDR1 is SGHTA and CDR2 is FQGTGA. The CDR3 contains 16 residues. V lost 2 bases and J lost 4, with 15 bases in between. CDR3 nucleotide sequence: TGTGCCAGCAGCTTACTGGGCGGTGCCCAATACAATGAGCAGTTCTTC. Its translation: CASSLLGGAQYNEQFF.

The chain carries TRBV7-8 and TRBJ2-5, with no clear D. V was trimmed by 6 bases and J by 0 bases, leaving 11 bases between them. Germline CDR1 is SGHVS and CDR2 is FQNEAQ. The CDR3 is 14 residues long. CDR3 sequence reads: CASRAYMYQETQYF. The CDR3 DNA reads as TGTGCCAGCAGGGCCTACATGTACCAAGAGACCCAGTACTTC.

The chain combines TRBV7-2 with TRBJ2-7; 11 bases are shared with TRBD1. The germline gives CDR1 SGHTA, CDR2 FQGNSA. The CDR3 runs to 13 residues. Trimming took 5 bases from V and 6 from J; bases not matched to a gene: 3. This CDR3 is CASSPGTGGEQYF. The CDR3 nucleotides are TGTGCCAGCAGCCCCGGGACAGGGGGCGAGCAGTACTTC.

The chain carries TRBV19 and TRBJ1-1; 11 bases are shared with TRBD1. V lost 7 bases, J lost 5 bases, and 15 bases stayed unmatched. The germline V gene has CDR1 LNHDA and CDR2 SQIVND (reference sequence). This CDR3 has 17 amino acids. CDR3 in DNA: TGTGCCAGTATCAGACCCCGGACAGGGGGCGAAAAAACTGAAGCTTTCTTT. Its protein product is CASIRPRTGGEKTEAFF.

This clone has only one observation. The J gene is TRBJ1-3, the V gene TRBV15; no firm D call. The CDR3 loop spans 14 amino acids. The V end was cut by 1 base, the J end by 0 bases, with 4 bases between. The germline gives CDR1 LNHNV, CDR2 YYDKDF (reference sequence). The CDR3 bases are TGTGCCACCAGCAGAGGGGACTCTGGAAACACCATATATTTT. Translation gives CATSRGDSGNTIYF.

J is TRBJ1-1 and V is TRBV6-5; D is ambiguous. The CDR3 is made up of 15 amino acids. The V end was cut by 0 bases, the J end by 5 bases, with 13 bases between. The germline V gene has CDR1 MNHEY and CDR2 SVGAGI. In DNA form, the CDR3 reads TGTGCCAGCAGTTACTCGGCAGGATCGAGGACTGAAGCTTTCTTT. Its translation is CASSYSAGSRTEAFF.

The gene calls are TRBV11-2 and TRBJ1-2, with unresolved D. Trimming cost V 4 bases and J 8 bases, with 14 bases left between them. CDR3 length: 13 residues. Germline assignment: CDR1 SGHAT and CDR2 FQNNGV. CDR3 sequence reads: CASSSLLFGGYTF. Written as DNA, the CDR3 is TGTGCCAGCAGCTCCCTCCTGTTCGGAGGCTACACCTTC.

The chain has TRBV19 and TRBJ1-5; D remains ambiguous. The germline V gene has CDR1 LNHDA and CDR2 SQIVND (reference sequence). This CDR3 is built from 13 residues. Trimming shortened V by 0 bases and J by 7 bases, and 7 bases separated the two germline ends. The CDR3 nucleotides read TGTGCCAGTAGTATAGATCAGGTACAGCCCCAGCATTTT. Protein product: CASSIDQVQPQHF.

V and J are TRBV20-1 and TRBJ2-7, with TRBD1 as a possible D gene (5 bases). Germline V gives CDR1 DFQATT, CDR2 SNEGSKA (reference sequence). The CDR3 spans 11 residues. Trimming left V 7 bases short and J 6 bases short, with 13 bases between. CDR3 loop: CSGGRASEQYF. Written as DNA, the CDR3 is TGCAGTGGTGGCAGGGCGAGCGAGCAGTACTTC.

This rearrangement joins TRBV19 to TRBJ1-1; weak D call: TRBD1 (5 bases). The CDR3 covers 13 residues. The germline V and J ends were trimmed by 6 bases and 3 bases, with 11 bases remaining between them. Germline V CDR1 and CDR2: LNHDA, SQIVND (reference sequence). CDR3 sequence: CASRQGFHTEAFF. The CDR3, as DNA: TGTGCCAGTAGGCAGGGTTTTCACACTGAAGCTTTCTTT.

This sequence joins TRBV28 and TRBJ1-3; a weak D match, TRBD1 (5 bases). Germline V gene lookup returns CDR1 MDHEN and CDR2 SYDVKM. Trimming removed 6 bases from V and 4 bases from J, with 19 bases in between. The CDR3 is 16 residues long. Written as DNA, the CDR3 is TGTGCCAGCAGGGGTTCCGGGACCACGGTGGGAAACACCATATATTTT. Translation gives CASRGSGTTVGNTIYF.

This clone has a single count. V and J are TRBV28 and TRBJ1-2, with D maybe TRBD1 (5 bases). Germline loops: CDR1 MDHEN, CDR2 SYDVKM. This CDR3 has 15 residues. Deletions cut 5 bases from V and 4 bases from J, with 17 bases between. This CDR3 reads CASSPPGQGSYGYTF. The CDR3 DNA reads as TGTGCCAGCAGTCCCCCGGGGCAGGGAAGCTATGGCTACACCTTC.

The chain joins TRBV18 to TRBJ2-5; 10 bases match TRBD2. The germline CDR1 and CDR2 sequences are KGHSH and LQKENI. Trimming cost V 6 bases and J 7 bases; bases outside gene matches: 11. The CDR3 covers 15 residues. CDR3 nucleotides: TGTGCCAGCTCCCCTAGCGGGGGCCCCGGCGGGACCCAGTACTTC. Amino acid sequence: CASSPSGGPGGTQYF.

This rearrangement joins TRBV7-2 to TRBJ1-1; weak D call: TRBD1 (5 bases). Germline CDR1 SGHTA, CDR2 FQGNSA. The CDR3 consists of 14 residues. Deletions cut 7 bases from V and 3 bases from J, with 15 bases between. CDR3 sequence reads: CASTITGGYTEAFF. The CDR3 region has the DNA TGTGCCAGCACCATTACAGGAGGGTACACTGAAGCTTTCTTT. Filled out from reference TRBV7-2 and TRBJ1-1, the complete variable domain reads GAGVSQSPSNKVTEKGKDVELRCDPISGHTALYWYRQSLGQGLEFLIYFQGNSAPDKSGLPSDRFSAERTGGSVSTLTIQRTQQEDSAVYLCASTITGGYTEAFFGQGTRLTVV.

The chain couples TRBV29-1 to TRBJ1-2; D gene uncertain. This CDR3 spans 14 amino acids. The V gene's germline CDR1 is SQVTM and CDR2 ANQGSEA. V was clipped by 6 bases and J by 6 bases, with 20 bases between them. CDR3 in amino acids: CSVPSPGRYDGYTF. In DNA form, the CDR3 reads TGCAGCGTGCCATCCCCTGGACGCTACGATGGCTACACCTTC.

CDR3 nucleotides: TGTGCCAGCAGCGCCTTTAATGGAAGGAGCGGGGTTGGGGAGACCCAGTACTTC. Amino acid sequence: CASSAFNGRSGVGETQYF. V usage is TRBV5-6 and J usage is TRBJ2-5, with 7 bases fitting TRBD2. V lost 4 bases and J lost 5; bases outside the gene matches: 20. Per the germline V gene, CDR1 is SGHDT and CDR2 is YYEEEE. This CDR3 comprises 18 residues.

V and J are TRBV7-2 and TRBJ2-4, with D possibly TRBD2 on 6 matching bases. The CDR3 loop spans 14 amino acids. The V gene's germline CDR1 is SGHTA and CDR2 FQGNSA. The germline V and J ends were trimmed by 5 bases and 8 bases, with 16 bases remaining between them. Here the CDR3 DNA reads TGTGCCAGCAGCCCGGGACTCGGCTGGGACATTCAGTACTTC. Protein product: CASSPGLGWDIQYF.

This rearrangement joins TRBV6-6 to TRBJ2-5; 10 positions match TRBD2. J gave up 2 bases and V 5 bases, and 8 bases lay outside the gene matches. This CDR3 has 16 amino acids. Germline CDR1 MNHNY, CDR2 SVGAGI (reference sequence). In DNA form, the CDR3 reads TGTGCCAGCAGTGGCGGGCTAGCGGGGGTACAAGAGACCCAGTACTTC. Translated: CASSGGLAGVQETQYF.

The V gene is TRBV7-2, the J gene TRBJ2-3; either TRBD1 or TRBD2 may supply D (5 bases each). Trimming stripped 2 bases from V and 10 bases from J, with 16 bases between. Per germline, CDR1 SGHTA and CDR2 FQGNSA. The CDR3 length is 14 residues. CDR3 nucleotides: TGTGCCAGCAGCTTACTCGGGGCAACTGTCCCGCAGTATTTT. This gives the protein CASSLLGATVPQYF. The full variable domain, completed using reference TRBV7-2 and TRBJ2-3, is GAGVSQSPSNKVTEKGKDVELRCDPISGHTALYWYRQSLGQGLEFLIYFQGNSAPDKSGLPSDRFSAERTGGSVSTLTIQRTQQEDSAVYLCASSLLGATVPQYFGPGTRLTVL.

The chain joins TRBV7-2 to TRBJ2-1; possibly TRBD1 for D (6 bases). The length of the CDR3 is 14 residues. The ends were cut back, 1 base at V and 2 bases at J, with 6 bases in the middle. Per the germline V gene, CDR1 is SGHTA and CDR2 is FQGNSA. The CDR3 DNA sequence: TGTGCCAGCAGCTTAGGACAGGCCTACAATGAGCAGTTCTTC. Its translation: CASSLGQAYNEQFF.

The chain recombines TRBV20-1 with TRBJ1-2; D is unresolved. The CDR3 totals 9 residues. With 6 bases removed from V and 5 bases from J, the gap between germline ends came to 4 bases. Germline V gene sequence: CDR1 DFQATT, CDR2 SNEGSKA (reference sequence). CDR3 residues: CSALYGYTF. The CDR3 nucleotides read TGCAGTGCCCTATATGGCTACACCTTC.

The V call is TRBV5-1, the J call TRBJ2-7; TRBD1 aligns across 8 bases. Looked up from germline, CDR1 is SGHRS and CDR2 is YFSETQ. V was clipped by 3 bases and J by 6 bases; unmatched bases: 8. The CDR3 extends over 14 amino acids. As DNA, the CDR3 is TGCGCCAGCAGCTCGACAGGGGAACCCAGCGAGCAGTACTTC. Translated: CASSSTGEPSEQYF.

As DNA, the CDR3 is TGCGCCAGCAGCCCCCGGACCAACACAGATACGCAGTATTTT. Residues: CASSPRTNTDTQYF. The chain recombines TRBV5-1 with TRBJ2-3; no firm D call. Trimming took 4 bases from V and 2 from J, leaving 11 bases between them. The CDR3 runs to 14 residues. Germline CDR1 reads SGHRS; CDR2 reads YFSETQ.

This chain links TRBV6-5 with TRBJ1-3, with D hard to call. This CDR3 spans 12 amino acids. The V end lost 8 bases, the J end lost 4 bases, and 9 bases lay between the germline ends. Germline CDR1 reads MNHEY; CDR2 reads SVGAGI. The CDR3 here is CASWTEGNTIYF. The CDR3 region has the DNA TGTGCCAGCTGGACTGAGGGAAACACCATATATTTT.